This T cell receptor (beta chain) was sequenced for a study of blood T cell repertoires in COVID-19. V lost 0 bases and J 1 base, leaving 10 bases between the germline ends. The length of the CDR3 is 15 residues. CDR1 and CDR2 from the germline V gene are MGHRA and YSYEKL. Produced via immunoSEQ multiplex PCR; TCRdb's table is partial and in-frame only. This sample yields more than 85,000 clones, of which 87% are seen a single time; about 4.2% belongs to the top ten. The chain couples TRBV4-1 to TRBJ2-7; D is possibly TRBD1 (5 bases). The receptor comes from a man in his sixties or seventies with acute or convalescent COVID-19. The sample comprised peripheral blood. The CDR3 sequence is CASSQERTRSYEQYF. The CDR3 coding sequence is TGCGCCAGCAGCCAAGAGCGGACACGTTCCTACGAGCAGTACTTC.